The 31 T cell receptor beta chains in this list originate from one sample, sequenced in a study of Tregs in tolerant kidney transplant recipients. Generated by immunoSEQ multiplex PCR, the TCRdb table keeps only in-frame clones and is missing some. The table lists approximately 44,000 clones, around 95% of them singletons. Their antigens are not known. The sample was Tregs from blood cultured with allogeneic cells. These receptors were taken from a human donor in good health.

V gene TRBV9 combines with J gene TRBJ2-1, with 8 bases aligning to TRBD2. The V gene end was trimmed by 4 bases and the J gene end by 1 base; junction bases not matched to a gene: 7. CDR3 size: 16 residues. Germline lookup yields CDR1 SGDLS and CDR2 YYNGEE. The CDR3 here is CASSSRLALSYNEQFF. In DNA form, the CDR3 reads TGTGCCAGCAGCTCCAGACTAGCGCTTTCCTACAATGAGCAGTTCTTC.

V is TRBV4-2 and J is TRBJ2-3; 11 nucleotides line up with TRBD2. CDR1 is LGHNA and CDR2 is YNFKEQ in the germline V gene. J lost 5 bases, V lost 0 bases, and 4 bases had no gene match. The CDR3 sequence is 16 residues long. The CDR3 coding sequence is TGTGCCAGCAGCCAAGAAGAAGGACTAGCGGGAGATACGCAGTATTTT. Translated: CASSQEEGLAGDTQYF.

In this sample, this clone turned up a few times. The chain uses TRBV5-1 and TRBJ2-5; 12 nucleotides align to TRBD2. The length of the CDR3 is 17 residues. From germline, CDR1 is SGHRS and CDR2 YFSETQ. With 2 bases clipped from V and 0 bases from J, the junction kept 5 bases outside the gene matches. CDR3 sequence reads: CASSFSLAGGNQETQYF. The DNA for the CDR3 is TGCGCCAGCAGCTTCTCCCTAGCGGGAGGGAACCAAGAGACCCAGTACTTC.

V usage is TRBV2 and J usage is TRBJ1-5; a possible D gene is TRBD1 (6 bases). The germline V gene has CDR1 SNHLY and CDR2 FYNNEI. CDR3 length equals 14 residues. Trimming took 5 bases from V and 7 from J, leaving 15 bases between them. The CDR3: CASSPGGQEQPQHF. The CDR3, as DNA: TGTGCCAGCAGTCCCGGGGGGCAGGAACAGCCCCAGCATTTT.

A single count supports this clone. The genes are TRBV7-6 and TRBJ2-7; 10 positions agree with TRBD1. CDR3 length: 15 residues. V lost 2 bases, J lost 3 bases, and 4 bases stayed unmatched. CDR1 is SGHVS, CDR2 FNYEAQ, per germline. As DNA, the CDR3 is TGTGCCAGCAGCTTAATTGGGACAGGGGACTACGAGCAGTACTTC. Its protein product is CASSLIGTGDYEQYF.

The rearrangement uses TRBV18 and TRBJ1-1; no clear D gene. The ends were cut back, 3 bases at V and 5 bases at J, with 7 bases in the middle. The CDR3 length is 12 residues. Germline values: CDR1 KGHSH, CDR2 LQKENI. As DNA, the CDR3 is TGTGCCAGCTCACCCGGGGATACTGAAGCTTTCTTT. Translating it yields CASSPGDTEAFF.

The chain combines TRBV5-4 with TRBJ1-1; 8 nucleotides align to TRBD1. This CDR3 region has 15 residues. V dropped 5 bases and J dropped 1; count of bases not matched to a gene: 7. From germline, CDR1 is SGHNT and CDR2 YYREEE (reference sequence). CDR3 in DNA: TGTGCCAGCAGTCATGCCGGGACAGGGAACACTGAAGCTTTCTTT. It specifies CASSHAGTGNTEAFF.

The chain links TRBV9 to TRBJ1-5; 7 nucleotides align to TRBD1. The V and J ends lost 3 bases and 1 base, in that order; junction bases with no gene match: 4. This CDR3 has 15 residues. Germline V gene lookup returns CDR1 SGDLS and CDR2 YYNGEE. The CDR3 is CASSASGQSNQPQHF. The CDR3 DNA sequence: TGTGCCAGCAGCGCCTCGGGACAGAGCAATCAGCCCCAGCATTTT.

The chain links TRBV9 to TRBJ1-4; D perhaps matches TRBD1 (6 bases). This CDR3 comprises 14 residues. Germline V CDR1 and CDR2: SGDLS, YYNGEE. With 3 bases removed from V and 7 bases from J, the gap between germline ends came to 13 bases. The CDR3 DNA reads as TGTGCCAGCAGCGCCAGGGTGGGGGCTGAAAAACTGTTTTTT. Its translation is CASSARVGAEKLFF.

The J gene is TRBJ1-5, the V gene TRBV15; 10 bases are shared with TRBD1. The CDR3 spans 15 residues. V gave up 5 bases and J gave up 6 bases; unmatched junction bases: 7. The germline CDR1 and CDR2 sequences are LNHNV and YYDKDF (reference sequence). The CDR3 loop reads CATSGWTGGGQPQHF. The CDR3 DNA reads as TGTGCCACCAGCGGGTGGACAGGGGGAGGTCAGCCCCAGCATTTT. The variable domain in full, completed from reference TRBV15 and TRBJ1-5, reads DAMVIQNPRYQVTQFGKPVTLSCSQTLNHNVMYWYQQKSSQAPKLLFHYYDKDFNNEADTPDNFQSRRPNTSFCFLDIRSPGLGDTAMYLCATSGWTGGGQPQHFGDGTRLSIL.

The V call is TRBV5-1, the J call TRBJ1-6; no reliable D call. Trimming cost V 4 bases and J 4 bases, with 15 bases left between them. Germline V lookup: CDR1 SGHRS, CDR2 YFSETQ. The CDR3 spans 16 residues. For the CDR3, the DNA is TGCGCCAGCAGCGCCAACCCCGGGTCTTATAATTCACCCCTCCACTTT. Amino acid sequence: CASSANPGSYNSPLHF. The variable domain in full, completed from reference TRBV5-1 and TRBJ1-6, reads KAGVTQTPRYLIKTRGQQVTLSCSPISGHRSVSWYQQTPGQGLQFLFEYFSETQRNKGNFPGRFSGRQFSNSRSEMNVSTLELGDSALYLCASSANPGSYNSPLHFGNGTRLTVT.

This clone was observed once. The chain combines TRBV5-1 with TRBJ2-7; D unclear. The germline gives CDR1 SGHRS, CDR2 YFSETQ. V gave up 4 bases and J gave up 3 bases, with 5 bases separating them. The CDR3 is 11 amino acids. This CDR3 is CASSIGYEQYF. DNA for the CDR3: TGCGCCAGCAGCATCGGCTACGAGCAGTACTTC.

The CDR3 coding sequence is TGCGCCAGCAGCCTGGATGCAGGGTTCGAAAAACTGTTTTTT. It encodes CASSLDAGFEKLFF. The chain recombines TRBV5-1 with TRBJ1-4; perhaps TRBD1 as D (5 bases). This CDR3 region has 14 residues. V was pared by 4 bases and J by 8 bases, with 15 bases between. Germline assignment: CDR1 SGHRS and CDR2 YFSETQ. The variable domain in full, completed from reference TRBV5-1 and TRBJ1-4, reads KAGVTQTPRYLIKTRGQQVTLSCSPISGHRSVSWYQQTPGQGLQFLFEYFSETQRNKGNFPGRFSGRQFSNSRSEMNVSTLELGDSALYLCASSLDAGFEKLFFGSGTQLSVL.

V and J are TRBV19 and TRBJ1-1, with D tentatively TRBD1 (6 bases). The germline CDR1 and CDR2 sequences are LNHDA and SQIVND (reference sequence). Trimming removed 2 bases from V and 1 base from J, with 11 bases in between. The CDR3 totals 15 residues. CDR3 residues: CASSIRGIQNTEAFF. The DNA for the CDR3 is TGTGCCAGTAGTATAAGGGGGATTCAGAACACTGAAGCTTTCTTT.

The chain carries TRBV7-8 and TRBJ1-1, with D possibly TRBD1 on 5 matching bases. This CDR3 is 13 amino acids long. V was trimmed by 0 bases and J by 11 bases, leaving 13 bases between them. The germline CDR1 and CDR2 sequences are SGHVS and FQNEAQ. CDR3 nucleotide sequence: TGTGCCAGCAGCTTAGCCCGAGGAGGGACCGCTTTCTTT. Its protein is CASSLARGGTAFF.

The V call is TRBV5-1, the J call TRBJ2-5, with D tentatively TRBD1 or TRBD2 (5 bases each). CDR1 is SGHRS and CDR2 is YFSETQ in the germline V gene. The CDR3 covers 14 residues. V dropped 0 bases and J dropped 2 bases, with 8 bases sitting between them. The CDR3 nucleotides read TGCGCCAGCAGCTTGGCGGGGCCTCAAGAGACCCAGTACTTC. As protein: CASSLAGPQETQYF.

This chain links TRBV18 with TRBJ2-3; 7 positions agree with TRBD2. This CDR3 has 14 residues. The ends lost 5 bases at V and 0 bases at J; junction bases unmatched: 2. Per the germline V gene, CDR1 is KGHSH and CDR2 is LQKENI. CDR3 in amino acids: CASSSGLSTDTQYF. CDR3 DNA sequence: TGTGCCAGCTCATCGGGACTAAGCACAGATACGCAGTATTTT.

CDR3 sequence: CASSRDRGEQFF. The CDR3 DNA reads TGTGCCAGCTCCCGGGATAGGGGTGAGCAGTTCTTC. The V gene is TRBV2, the J gene TRBJ2-1; D is possibly TRBD1 or TRBD2 (5 bases each). Looked up from germline, CDR1 is SNHLY and CDR2 is FYNNEI. The CDR3 covers 12 residues. The germline V and J ends were trimmed by 8 bases and 9 bases, with 14 bases remaining between them.

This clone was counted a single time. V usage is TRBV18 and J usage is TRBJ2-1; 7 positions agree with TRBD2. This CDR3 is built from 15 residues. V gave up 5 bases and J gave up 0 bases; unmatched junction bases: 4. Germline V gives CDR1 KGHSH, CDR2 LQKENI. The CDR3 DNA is TGTGCCAGCTCATCTAGCGGAGGCTCCTACAATGAGCAGTTCTTC. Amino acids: CASSSSGGSYNEQFF.

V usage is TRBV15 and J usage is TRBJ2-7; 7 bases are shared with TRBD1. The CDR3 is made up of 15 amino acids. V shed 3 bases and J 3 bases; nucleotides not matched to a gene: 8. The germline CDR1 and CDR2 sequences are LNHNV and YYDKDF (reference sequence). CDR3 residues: CATSSSPGTVYEQYF. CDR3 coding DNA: TGTGCCACCAGCAGTAGCCCGGGGACAGTCTACGAGCAGTACTTC.

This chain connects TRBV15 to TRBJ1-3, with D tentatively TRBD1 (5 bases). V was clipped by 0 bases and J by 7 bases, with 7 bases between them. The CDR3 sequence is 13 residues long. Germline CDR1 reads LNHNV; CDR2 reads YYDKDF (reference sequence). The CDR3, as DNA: TGTGCCACCAGCAGAGATTGGGGGAACACCATATATTTT. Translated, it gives CATSRDWGNTIYF.

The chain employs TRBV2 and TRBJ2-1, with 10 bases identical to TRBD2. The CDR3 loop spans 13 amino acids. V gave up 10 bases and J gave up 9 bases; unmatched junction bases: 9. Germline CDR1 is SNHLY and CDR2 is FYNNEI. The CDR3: CATSGGAFTEQFF. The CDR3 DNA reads TGTGCCACGAGCGGGGGGGCTTTCACTGAGCAGTTCTTC.

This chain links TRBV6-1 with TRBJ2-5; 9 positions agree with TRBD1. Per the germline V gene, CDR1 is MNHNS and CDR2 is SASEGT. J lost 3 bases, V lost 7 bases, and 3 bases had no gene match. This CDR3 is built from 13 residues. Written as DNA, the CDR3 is TGTGCCAGCACAAGACAGGGGGAAGAGACCCAGTACTTC. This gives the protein CASTRQGEETQYF.

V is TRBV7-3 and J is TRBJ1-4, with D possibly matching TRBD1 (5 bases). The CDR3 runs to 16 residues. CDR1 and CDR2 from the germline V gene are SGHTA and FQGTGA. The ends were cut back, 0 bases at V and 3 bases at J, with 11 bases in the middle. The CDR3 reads CASSLTGRAANEKLFF. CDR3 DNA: TGTGCCAGCAGCTTAACCGGCAGGGCAGCTAATGAAAAACTGTTTTTT.

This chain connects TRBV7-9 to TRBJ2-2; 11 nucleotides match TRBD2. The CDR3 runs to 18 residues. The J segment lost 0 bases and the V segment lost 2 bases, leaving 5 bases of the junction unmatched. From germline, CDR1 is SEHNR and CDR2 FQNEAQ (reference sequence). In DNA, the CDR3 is TGTGCCAGCAGCTTAAGGGGGACTAGCGGAGCGAACACCGGGGAGCTGTTTTTT. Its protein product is CASSLRGTSGANTGELFF.

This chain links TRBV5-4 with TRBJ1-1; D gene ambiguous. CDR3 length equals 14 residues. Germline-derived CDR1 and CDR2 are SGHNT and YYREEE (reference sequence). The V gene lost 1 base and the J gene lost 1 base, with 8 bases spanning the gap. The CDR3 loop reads CASSLPRGNTEAFF. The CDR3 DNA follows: TGTGCCAGCAGCTTGCCCCGGGGGAACACTGAAGCTTTCTTT.

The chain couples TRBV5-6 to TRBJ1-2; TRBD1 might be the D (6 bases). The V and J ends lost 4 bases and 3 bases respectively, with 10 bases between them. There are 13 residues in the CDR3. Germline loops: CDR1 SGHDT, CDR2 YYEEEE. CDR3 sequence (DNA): TGTGCCAGCAGCCCAGGGGCCTACTATGGCTACACCTTC. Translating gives CASSPGAYYGYTF.

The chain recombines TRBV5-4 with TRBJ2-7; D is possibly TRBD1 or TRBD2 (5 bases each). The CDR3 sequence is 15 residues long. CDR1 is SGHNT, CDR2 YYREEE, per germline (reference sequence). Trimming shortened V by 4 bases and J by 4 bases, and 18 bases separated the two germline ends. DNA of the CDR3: TGTGCCAGCAGCCTGCCTCATGTCGGGGCGTACGAGCAGTACTTC. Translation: CASSLPHVGAYEQYF.

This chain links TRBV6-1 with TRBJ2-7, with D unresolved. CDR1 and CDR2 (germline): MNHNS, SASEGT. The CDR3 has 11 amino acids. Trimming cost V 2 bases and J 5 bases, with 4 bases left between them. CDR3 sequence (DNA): TGTGCCAGCAGTGAATCTGACGAGCAGTACTTC. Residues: CASSESDEQYF.

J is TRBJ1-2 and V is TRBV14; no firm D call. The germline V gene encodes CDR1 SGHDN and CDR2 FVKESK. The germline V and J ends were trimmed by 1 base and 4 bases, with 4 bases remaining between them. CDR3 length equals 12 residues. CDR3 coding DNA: TGTGCCAGCAGCCAAGGGCTCTATGGCTACACCTTC. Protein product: CASSQGLYGYTF.

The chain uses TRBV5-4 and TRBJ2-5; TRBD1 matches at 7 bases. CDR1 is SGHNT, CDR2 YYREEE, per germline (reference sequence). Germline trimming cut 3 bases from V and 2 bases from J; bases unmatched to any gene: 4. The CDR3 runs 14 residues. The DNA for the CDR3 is TGTGCCAGCAGCTCGGGACAGCCTCAAGAGACCCAGTACTTC. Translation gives CASSSGQPQETQYF.